This TCR beta chain was sequenced for a study of cytomegalovirus exposure and HLA in healthy donors. Study-wide points: Later analysis reportedly placed an Asian-associated ancestry cluster below the roughly 680-donor mean in N-insertions. Associated with cytomegalovirus, according to the listing, were 150 to 200 TCR beta chains.

The CDR3 consists of 16 residues. The germline CDR1 and CDR2 sequences are SGHDT and YYEEEE. On this clone: No antigen is known for it. Germline and junction disagree at one end, which may indicate a read error.

It was with 60 Vbeta and 13 Jbeta primers that the PCR ran. Sequencing was performed with immunoSEQ multiplex PCR; in TCRdb, only in-frame clones are kept and a portion is missing. The table includes under 200,000 clones, around four fifths detected once. The source material was PBMCs. The rearrangement joins TRBV5-6 to TRBJ2-2, with a possible D match to TRBD2 (6 bases). The TCR sequence derives from a woman aged 18 to 35 in good health and CMV-seronegative. CDR3 protein: CASSFSTAGNGGELLF. The DNA of the CDR3 is TGTGCCAGCAGCTTCTCCACTGCGGGGAATGGCGGGGAGCTGCTTTTT.